This T cell receptor (beta chain) appears in the sequencing data of a study of T-cell reconstitution after alpha-beta-depleted transplantation in children. V shed 0 bases, J shed 0 bases, and the junction held 9 bases outside the gene matches. Looked up from germline, CDR1 is SGHRS and CDR2 is YFSETQ. The CDR3 spans 18 residues. Preparation of the TCRbeta library involved a method that used unique molecular identifiers. TCRdb used MiXCR to reprocess the PCR reads, holding one entry per CDR3 protein. The sample holds hundreds of thousands of distinct CDR3 sequences; 16% are singletons and the top ten take about 41%. Study outcomes and limitations: At day 60, the high TCRbeta diversity found in some patients originated from recipient T cells and thymic progenitors that had survived. Counts and diversity of T cells one year after transplant came mostly from newly produced T cells. Reportedly, alpha-beta T cells present about two months post-transplant originated from several hundred expanded clones of graft origin.

This clonotype was picked up a small number of times. Its antigen remains unknown. The source of this sequence is a male patient between 2 and 15 years old who had a stem cell transplant for acute lymphoblastic leukemia, so the T cells may come from the graft donor. The chain is built from TRBV5-1 and TRBJ2-3; 8 nucleotides line up with TRBD1. This material consisted of PBMCs, mostly from graft donor cells, taken 360 days after TCRalphabeta/CD19-depleted stem cell transplant. CDR3 loop: CASSLGAGGQGSTDTQYF. The CDR3 DNA sequence: TGCGCCAGCAGCTTGGGGGCCGGAGGACAGGGAAGCACAGATACGCAGTATTTT.